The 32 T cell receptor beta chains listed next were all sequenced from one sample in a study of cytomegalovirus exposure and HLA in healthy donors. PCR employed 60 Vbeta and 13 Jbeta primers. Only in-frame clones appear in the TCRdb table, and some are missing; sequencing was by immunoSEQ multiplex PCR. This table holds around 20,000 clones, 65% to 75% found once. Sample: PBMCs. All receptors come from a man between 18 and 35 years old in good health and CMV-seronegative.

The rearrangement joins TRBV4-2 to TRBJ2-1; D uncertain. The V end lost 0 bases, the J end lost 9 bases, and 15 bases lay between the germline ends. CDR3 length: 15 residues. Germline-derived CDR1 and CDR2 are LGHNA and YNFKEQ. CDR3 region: CASSQDTGLRIEQFF. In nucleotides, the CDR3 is TGTGCCAGCAGCCAAGATACCGGGTTGAGAATTGAGCAGTTCTTC.

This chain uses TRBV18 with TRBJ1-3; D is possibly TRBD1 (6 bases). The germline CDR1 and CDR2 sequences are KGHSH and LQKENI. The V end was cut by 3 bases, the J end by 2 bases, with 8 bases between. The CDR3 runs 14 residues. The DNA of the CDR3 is TGTGCCAGCTCACCCGGGACAACTGGAAACACCATATATTTT. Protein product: CASSPGTTGNTIYF.

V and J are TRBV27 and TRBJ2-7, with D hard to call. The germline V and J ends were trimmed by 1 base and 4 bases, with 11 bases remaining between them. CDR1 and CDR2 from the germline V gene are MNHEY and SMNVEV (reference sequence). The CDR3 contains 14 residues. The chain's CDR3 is CASSLYPGLYEQYF. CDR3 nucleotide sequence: TGTGCCAGCAGTTTATATCCAGGTTTGTACGAGCAGTACTTC.

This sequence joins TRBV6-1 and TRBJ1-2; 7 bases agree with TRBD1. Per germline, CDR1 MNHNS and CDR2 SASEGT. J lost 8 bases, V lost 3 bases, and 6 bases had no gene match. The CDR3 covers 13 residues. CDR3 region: CASSDARGDGYTF. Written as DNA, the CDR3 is TGTGCCAGCAGTGATGCCAGGGGGGACGGCTACACCTTC.

The CDR3 loop reads CASSLSGTDPYEQYF. In DNA form, the CDR3 reads TGTGCCAGCAGTTTGTCCGGGACAGATCCCTACGAGCAGTACTTC. The chain combines TRBV28 with TRBJ2-7; the match to TRBD1 covers 7 bases. Germline CDR1 is MDHEN and CDR2 is SYDVKM. Trimming took 3 bases from V and 2 from J; bases not matched to a gene: 7. This CDR3 region has 15 residues.

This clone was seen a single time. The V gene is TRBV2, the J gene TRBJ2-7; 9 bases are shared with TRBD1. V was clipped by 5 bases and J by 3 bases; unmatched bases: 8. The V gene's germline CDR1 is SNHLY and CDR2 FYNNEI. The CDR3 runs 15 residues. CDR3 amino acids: CASSYDRGSVYEQYF. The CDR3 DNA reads TGTGCCAGCAGTTACGACAGGGGGTCGGTCTACGAGCAGTACTTC. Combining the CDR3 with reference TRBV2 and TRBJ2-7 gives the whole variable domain EPEVTQTPSHQVTQMGQEVILRCVPISNHLYFYWYRQILGQKVEFLVSFYNNEISEKSEIFDDQFSVERPDGSNFTLKIRSTKLEDSAMYFCASSYDRGSVYEQYFGPGTRLTVT.

CDR3 loop: CATSRVLGGTDTQYF. The CDR3 DNA reads as TGTGCCACCAGCAGAGTCCTCGGAGGCACAGATACGCAGTATTTT. The chain is built from TRBV15 and TRBJ2-3, with D unresolved. Germline V gene lookup returns CDR1 LNHNV and CDR2 YYDKDF (reference sequence). The CDR3 length is 15 residues. Trimming shortened V by 1 base and J by 1 base, and 9 bases separated the two germline ends.

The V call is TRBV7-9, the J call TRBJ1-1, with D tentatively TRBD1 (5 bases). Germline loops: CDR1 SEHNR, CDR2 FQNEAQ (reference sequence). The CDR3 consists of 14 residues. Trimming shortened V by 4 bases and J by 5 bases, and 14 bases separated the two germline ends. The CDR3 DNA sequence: TGTGCCAGCAGCTCCAGGGATGCGGGGACTGAAGCTTTCTTT. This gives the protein CASSSRDAGTEAFF.

Here the CDR3 DNA reads TGTGCCTGGAGTCGGGGGGACCAGCCCCAGCATTTT. It codes for CAWSRGDQPQHF. The chain joins TRBV30 to TRBJ1-5; D is perhaps TRBD1 (5 bases). Between the trimmed V and J ends, which lost 2 bases and 7 bases, there was a span of 9 bases. The CDR3 consists of 12 residues. Germline V lookup: CDR1 GTSNPN, CDR2 SVGIG (reference sequence).

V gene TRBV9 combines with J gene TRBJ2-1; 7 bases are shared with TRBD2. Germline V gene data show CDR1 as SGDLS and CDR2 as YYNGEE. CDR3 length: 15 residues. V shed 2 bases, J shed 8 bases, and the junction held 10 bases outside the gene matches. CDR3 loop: CASSVGGLTYDEQFF. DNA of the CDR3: TGTGCCAGCAGCGTCGGGGGACTAACTTACGATGAGCAGTTCTTC. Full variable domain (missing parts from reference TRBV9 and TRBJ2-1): DSGVTQTPKHLITATGQRVTLRCSPRSGDLSVYWYQQSLDQGLQFLIQYYNGEERAKGNILERFSAQQFPDLHSELNLSSLELGDSALYFCASSVGGLTYDEQFFGPGTRLTVL.

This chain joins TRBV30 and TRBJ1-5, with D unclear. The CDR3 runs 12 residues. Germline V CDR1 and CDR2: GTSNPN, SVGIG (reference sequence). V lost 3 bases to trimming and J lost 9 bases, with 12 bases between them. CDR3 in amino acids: CAWSSWSGPQHF. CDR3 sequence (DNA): TGTGCCTGGAGCAGTTGGTCAGGGCCCCAGCATTTT. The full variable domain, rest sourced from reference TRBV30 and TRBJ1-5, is SQTIHQWPATLVQPVGSPLSLECTVEGTSNPNLYWYRQAAGRGLQLLFYSVGIGQISSEVPQNLSASRPQDRQFILSSKKLLLSDSGFYLCAWSSWSGPQHFGDGTRLSIL.

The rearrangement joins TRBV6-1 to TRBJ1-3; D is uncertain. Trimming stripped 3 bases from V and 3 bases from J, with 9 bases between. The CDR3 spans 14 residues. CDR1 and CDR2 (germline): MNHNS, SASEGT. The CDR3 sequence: CASSEVGGGNTIYF. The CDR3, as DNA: TGTGCCAGCAGTGAGGTCGGTGGTGGAAACACCATATATTTT.

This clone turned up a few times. CDR3 in DNA: TGTGCCAGTAGCGCGACACCTTTAGAGCCCCAGCATTTT. Translating it yields CASSATPLEPQHF. V is TRBV19 and J is TRBJ1-5; D is ambiguous. CDR1 and CDR2 from the germline V gene are LNHDA and SQIVND (reference sequence). The V and J ends lost 6 bases and 8 bases respectively, with 14 bases between them. CDR3 length: 13 amino acids.

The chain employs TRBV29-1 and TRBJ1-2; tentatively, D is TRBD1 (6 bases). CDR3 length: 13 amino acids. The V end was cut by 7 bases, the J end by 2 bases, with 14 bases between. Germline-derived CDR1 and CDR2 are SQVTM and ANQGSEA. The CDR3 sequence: CSGWDTINYGYTF. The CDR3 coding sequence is TGCAGCGGATGGGACACGATAAACTATGGCTACACCTTC.

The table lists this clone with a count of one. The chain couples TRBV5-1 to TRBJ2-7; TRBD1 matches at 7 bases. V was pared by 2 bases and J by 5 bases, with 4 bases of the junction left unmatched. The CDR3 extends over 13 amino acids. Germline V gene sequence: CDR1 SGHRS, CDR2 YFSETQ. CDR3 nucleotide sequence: TGCGCCAGCAGCTTTGAGACAGGGAACGAGCAGTACTTC. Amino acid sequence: CASSFETGNEQYF.

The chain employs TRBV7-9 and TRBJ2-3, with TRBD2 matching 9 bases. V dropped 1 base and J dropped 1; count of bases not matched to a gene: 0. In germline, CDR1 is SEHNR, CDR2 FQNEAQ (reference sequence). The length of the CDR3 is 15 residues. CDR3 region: CASSLGTSGTDTQYF. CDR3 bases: TGTGCCAGCAGCTTAGGGACTAGCGGCACAGATACGCAGTATTTT.

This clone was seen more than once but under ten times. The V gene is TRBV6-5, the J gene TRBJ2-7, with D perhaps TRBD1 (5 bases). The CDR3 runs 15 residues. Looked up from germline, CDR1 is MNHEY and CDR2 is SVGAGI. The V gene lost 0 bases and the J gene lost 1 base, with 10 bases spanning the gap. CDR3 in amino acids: CASSYSRTPSYEQYF. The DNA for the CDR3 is TGTGCCAGCAGTTACTCTAGGACACCATCCTACGAGCAGTACTTC.

CDR3 loop: CAIKSTGSGNTIYF. In DNA form, the CDR3 reads TGTGCCATCAAGTCAACAGGCTCGGGAAACACCATATATTTT. J is TRBJ1-3 and V is TRBV10-3; perhaps TRBD1 as D (5 bases). Trimming took 7 bases from V and 4 from J, leaving 14 bases between them. Germline CDR1 is ENHRY and CDR2 is SYGVKD. The CDR3 has 14 residues.

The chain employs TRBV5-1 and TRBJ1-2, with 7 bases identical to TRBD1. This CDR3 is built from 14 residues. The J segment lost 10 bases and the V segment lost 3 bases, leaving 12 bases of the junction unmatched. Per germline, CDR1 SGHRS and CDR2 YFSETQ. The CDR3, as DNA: TGCGCCAGCAGCTCAACCCCGGGACAGCGGACCTACACCTTC. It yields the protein CASSSTPGQRTYTF.

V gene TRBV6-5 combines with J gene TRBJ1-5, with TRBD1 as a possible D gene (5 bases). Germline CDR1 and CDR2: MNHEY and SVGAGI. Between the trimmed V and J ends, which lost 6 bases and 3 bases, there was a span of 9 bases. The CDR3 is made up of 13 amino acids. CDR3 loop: CASRDSTNQPQHF. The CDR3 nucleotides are TGTGCCAGCAGAGACAGTACCAATCAGCCCCAGCATTTT.

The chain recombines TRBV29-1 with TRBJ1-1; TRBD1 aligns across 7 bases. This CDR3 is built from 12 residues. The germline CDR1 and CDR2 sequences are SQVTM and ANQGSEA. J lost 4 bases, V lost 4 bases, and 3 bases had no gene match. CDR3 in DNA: TGCAGCGTTGGGCAGGGGGTCACTGAAGCTTTCTTT. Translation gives CSVGQGVTEAFF.

The CDR3 region has the DNA TGCGCCAGCAGCCCCGGGACTAGCGAAGGGACCCAGTACTTC. Its translation: CASSPGTSEGTQYF. The chain employs TRBV5-1 and TRBJ2-5; 10 bases are shared with TRBD2. In germline, CDR1 is SGHRS, CDR2 YFSETQ. The CDR3 sequence is 14 residues long. V was pared by 4 bases and J by 7 bases, with 7 bases of the junction left unmatched.

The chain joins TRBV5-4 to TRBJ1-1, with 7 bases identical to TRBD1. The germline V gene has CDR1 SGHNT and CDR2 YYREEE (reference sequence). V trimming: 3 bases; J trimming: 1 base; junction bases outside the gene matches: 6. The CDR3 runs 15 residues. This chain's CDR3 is CASSSTTGRNTEAFF. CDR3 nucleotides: TGTGCCAGCAGCTCTACGACAGGGCGGAACACTGAAGCTTTCTTT.

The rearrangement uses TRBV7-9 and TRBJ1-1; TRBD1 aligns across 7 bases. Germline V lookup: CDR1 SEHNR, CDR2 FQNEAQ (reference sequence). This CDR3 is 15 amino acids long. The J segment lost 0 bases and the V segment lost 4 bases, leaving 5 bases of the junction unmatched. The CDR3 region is CASSYRQGLNTEAFF. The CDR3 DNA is TGTGCCAGCAGCTATAGACAGGGCCTGAACACTGAAGCTTTCTTT.

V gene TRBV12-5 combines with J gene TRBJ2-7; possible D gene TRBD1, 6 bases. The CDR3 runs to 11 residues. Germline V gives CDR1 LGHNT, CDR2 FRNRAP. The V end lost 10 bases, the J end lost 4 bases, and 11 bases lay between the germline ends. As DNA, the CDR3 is TGTGCTATAACCAGGGGTTACGAGCAGTACTTC. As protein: CAITRGYEQYF.

CDR3 sequence reads: CAWSTSTGGTEAFF. The CDR3 coding sequence is TGTGCCTGGAGTACCTCGACAGGGGGCACTGAAGCTTTCTTT. V gene TRBV30 combines with J gene TRBJ1-1; 9 positions agree with TRBD1. Germline CDR1 GTSNPN, CDR2 SVGIG (reference sequence). This CDR3 spans 14 amino acids. J lost 4 bases, V lost 2 bases, and 5 bases had no gene match.

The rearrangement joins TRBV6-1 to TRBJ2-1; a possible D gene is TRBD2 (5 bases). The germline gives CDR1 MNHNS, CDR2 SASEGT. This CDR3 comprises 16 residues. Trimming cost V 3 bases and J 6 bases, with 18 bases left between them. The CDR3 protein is CASSDVQRRRLNEQFF. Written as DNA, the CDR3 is TGTGCCAGCAGTGATGTACAGCGGAGGAGACTCAATGAGCAGTTCTTC.

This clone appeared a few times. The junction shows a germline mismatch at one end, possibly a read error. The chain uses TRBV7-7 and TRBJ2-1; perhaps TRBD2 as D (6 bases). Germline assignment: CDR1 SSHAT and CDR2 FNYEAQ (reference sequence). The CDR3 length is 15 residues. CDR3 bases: TGTGCTAGCAGCTTAGGAGCGGGCTCCTACAATGAGCAGTTCTTC. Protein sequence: CASSLGAGSYNEQFF.

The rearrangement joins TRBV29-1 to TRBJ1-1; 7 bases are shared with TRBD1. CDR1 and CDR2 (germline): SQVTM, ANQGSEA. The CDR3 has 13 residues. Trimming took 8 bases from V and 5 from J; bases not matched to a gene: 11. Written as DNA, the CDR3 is TGCAGCACCCAACGGACAGGCGGAACTGAAGCTTTCTTT. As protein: CSTQRTGGTEAFF.

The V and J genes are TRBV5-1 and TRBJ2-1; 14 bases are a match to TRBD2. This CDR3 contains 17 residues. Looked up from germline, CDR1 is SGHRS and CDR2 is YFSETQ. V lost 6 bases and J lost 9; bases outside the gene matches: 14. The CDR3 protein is CASIRPGLAGVAGEQFF. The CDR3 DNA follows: TGCGCCAGCATCAGACCGGGACTAGCGGGGGTAGCCGGTGAGCAGTTCTTC.

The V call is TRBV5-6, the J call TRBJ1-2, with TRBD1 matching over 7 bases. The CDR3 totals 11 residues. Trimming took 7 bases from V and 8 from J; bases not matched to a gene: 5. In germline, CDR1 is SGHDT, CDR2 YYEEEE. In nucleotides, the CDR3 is TGTGCCAGCGGGACAGTAAGGGGCTACACCTTC. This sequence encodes CASGTVRGYTF.

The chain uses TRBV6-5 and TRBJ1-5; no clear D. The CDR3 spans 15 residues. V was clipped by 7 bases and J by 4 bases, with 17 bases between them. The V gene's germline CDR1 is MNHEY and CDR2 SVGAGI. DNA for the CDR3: TGTGCCAGCAAGCCAGGCAGGACTAATAATCAGCCCCAGCATTTT. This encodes CASKPGRTNNQPQHF.